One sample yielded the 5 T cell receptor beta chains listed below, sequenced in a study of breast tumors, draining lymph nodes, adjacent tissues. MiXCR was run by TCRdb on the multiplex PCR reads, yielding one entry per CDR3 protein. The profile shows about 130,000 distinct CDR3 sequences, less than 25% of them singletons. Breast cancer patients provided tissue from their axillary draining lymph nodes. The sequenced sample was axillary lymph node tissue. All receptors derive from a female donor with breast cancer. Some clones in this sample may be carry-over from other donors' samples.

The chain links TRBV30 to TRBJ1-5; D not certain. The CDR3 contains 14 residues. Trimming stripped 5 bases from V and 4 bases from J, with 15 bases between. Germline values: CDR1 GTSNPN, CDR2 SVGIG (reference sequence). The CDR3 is CAWDGEQMNQPQHF. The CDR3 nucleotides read TGTGCCTGGGACGGGGAGCAGATGAATCAGCCCCAGCATTTT.

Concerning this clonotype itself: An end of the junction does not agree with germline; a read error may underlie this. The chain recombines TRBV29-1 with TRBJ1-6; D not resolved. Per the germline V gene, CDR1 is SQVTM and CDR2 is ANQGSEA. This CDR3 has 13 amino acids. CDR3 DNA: TGCAGCGTTGAAGATACAGCAGGATCACCCCTCCACTTC. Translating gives CSVEDTAGSPLHF.

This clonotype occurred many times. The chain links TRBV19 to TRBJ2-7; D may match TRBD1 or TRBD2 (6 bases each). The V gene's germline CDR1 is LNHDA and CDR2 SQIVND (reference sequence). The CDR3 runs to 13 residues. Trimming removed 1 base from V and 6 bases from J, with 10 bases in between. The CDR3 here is CASSIGGGGEQYF. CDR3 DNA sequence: TGTGCCAGTAGTATAGGAGGAGGGGGCGAGCAGTACTTC.

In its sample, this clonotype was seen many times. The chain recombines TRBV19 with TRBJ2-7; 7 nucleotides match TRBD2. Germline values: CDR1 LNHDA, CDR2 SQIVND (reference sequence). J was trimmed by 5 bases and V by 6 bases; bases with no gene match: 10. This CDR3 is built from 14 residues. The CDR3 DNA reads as TGTGCCAGTAGCCAGGCGGGAGTGGTCGACGAGCAGTACTTC. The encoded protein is CASSQAGVVDEQYF. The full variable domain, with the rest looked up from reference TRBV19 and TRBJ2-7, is DGGITQSPKYLFRKEGQNVTLSCEQNLNHDAMYWYRQDPGQGLRLIYYSQIVNDFQKGDIAEGYSVSREKKESFPLTVTSAQKNPTAFYLCASSQAGVVDEQYFGPGTRLTVT.

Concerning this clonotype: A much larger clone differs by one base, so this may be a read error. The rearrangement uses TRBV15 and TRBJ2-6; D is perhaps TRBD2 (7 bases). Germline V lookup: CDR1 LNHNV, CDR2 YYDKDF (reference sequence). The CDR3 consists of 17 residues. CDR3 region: CASSTGGGRSGANVLTF. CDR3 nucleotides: TGTGCCTCCAGTACGGGGGGCGGCCGCTCTGGGGCCAACGTCCTGACTTTC. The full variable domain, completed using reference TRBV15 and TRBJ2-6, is DAMVIQNPRYQVTQFGKPVTLSCSQTLNHNVMYWYQQKSSQAPKLLFHYYDKDFNNEADTPDNFQSRRPNTSFCFLDIRSPGLGDTAMYLCASSTGGGRSGANVLTFGAGSRLTVL.